The table lists the clone carrying this T cell receptor (beta chain) with a few counts. What it binds is unknown. cDNA molecules carried unique molecular identifiers, and template switching added a universal primer site. Each CDR3 protein gets one entry after TCRdb re-called the 5' RACE reads with MiXCR. The sample gives around 960,000 distinct CDR3 sequences, roughly 12% of which show up once; about 1.5% is in the top ten. This sample was included in a study of identical twins. Overall study results and limits: Memory repertoires showed no such pattern, whereas abundant cord blood beta clonotypes carried fewer insertions.

The sample also formed part of further work on yellow fever vaccine responses in identical twins.

Sequencing was carried out using PBMCs. This TCR was sampled from a young woman in good health.

The CDR3 region has the DNA TGTGCCAGCAGCCCCCGAGGAGGTTCGGCCAAAAACATTCAGTACTTC. Translation gives CASSPRGGSAKNIQYF. This rearrangement joins TRBV7-6 to TRBJ2-4; a possible D gene is TRBD2 (5 bases). CDR1 and CDR2 from the germline V gene are SGHVS and FNYEAQ. This CDR3 is built from 16 residues. V was pared by 5 bases and J by 1 base, with 15 bases between. Drawing the rest from reference TRBV7-6 and TRBJ2-4, the complete variable domain is GAGVSQSPRYKVTKRGQDVALRCDPISGHVSLYWYRQALGQGPEFLTYFNYEAQQDKSGLPNDRFSAERPEGSISTLTIQRTEQRDSAMYRCASSPRGGSAKNIQYFGAGTRLSVL.